This T cell receptor (beta chain) derives from a study of T cells after posttransplantation cyclophosphamide (dated by TCRdb to between 2015 and 2016). For the study in its entirety: Using TRB sequencing, the study followed how the T cell repertoire rebuilt after myeloablative bone marrow transplantation with posttransplantation cyclophosphamide given as GVHD prophylaxis. Up to about 3 additional blood samples from 2 to 5.2 years after transplant were also TRB-sequenced in 3 patients, as was pretransplant blood from several patients. Antigen receptor sequencing covered samples from roughly 40 PTCy-treated patients and about 17 of their related bone marrow donors. Public TRB sequences were queried against a database of over 3,600 sequences associated with responses to pathogens, tumor antigens, self-antigens and alloantigens. Blood from all 30 or so PTCy patients with 1-year posttransplant specimens was subjected to TRB sequencing. Because TRA and TRB clonality correlated tightly in about 10 samples, later TCR analyses were limited to TRB.

TRB sequencing used genomic DNA with the immunoSEQ assay at survey resolution or the hsTCRB kit. Under the source paper's analysis protocol: The immunoSEQ software was used for initial read processing, and the LymphoSeq R package was used for repertoire analyses. For each TRB dataset, clonality was calculated as 1 minus normalized Shannon entropy, and the Gini coefficient was computed as well. Phenotypes of unsorted samples were inferred by mapping TRB sequences from sorted subsets of the recipient or donor onto the same recipient's unsorted samples. In TCRdb, the immuneACCESS table is reduced to in-frame sequences with V and J assigned. These tables do not hold every clone; where another copy was compared, an unresolved V gene accounts for under half, and the others remain unexplained. The V and J calls and clone size are taken from that table; D and trimming were inferred from the DNA. For this sample, 40,000 to 60,000 clones appear and none is a singleton. 2.2% of the sample rests with the top ten.

On the day of marrow donation, related bone marrow donors gave peripheral blood samples. Peripheral blood and bone marrow mononuclear cells were isolated by Ficoll-Hypaque density centrifugation and were cryopreserved. CDR1 SGDLS and CDR2 YYNGEE were looked up in the germline V gene. At the junction V is shortened by 3 bases and J by 0 bases; bases outside the gene matches: 13. Including cysteine and phenylalanine, the CDR3 has 20 amino acids. Of the read, only the CDR3 DNA is kept; its 60 bases are in frame from base 1. In its sample, this clone was seen many times. No antigen is known for it. No quality values exist for individual bases; no much larger clone is one base distant. The research as a whole found: Across roughly 49 patients, TRB clonality was highly associated with recipient CMV seropositivity and CMV reactivation, and diversity in PTCy patients was similar to diversity in CNI/methotrexate controls. At 1-2 months, donor-recipient similarity was low but rose over the first year, and the later blood repertoires were often dominated by donor CD8+ memory clones. The TRB repertoires of T cells infiltrating skin or the GI tract showed only limited overlap with the TRB repertoires found in blood.

This sequence originates from a man aged 35-49 years in good health, CMV-negative, and a related stem cell transplant donor. Specimen: PBMCs. The chain links TRBV9 with TRBJ2-3, with TRBD2 matching 13 junction bases. The DNA reads as follows: TGTGCCAGCAGCGCTCCCCCCGGGACTAGCGGGACTCTTAGCACAGATACGCAGTATTTT. Its translation reads: CASSAPPGTSGTLSTDTQYF. With the portions outside the CDR3 filled from the reference TRBV9 and TRBJ2-3 genes, the complete variable region becomes DSGVTQTPKHLITATGQRVTLRCSPRSGDLSVYWYQQSLDQGLQFLIQYYNGEERAKGNILERFSAQQFPDLHSELNLSSLELGDSALYFCASSAPPGTSGTLSTDTQYFGPGTRLTVL.